Shown below are 13 T cell receptor beta chains from a single sample sequenced in a study of blood T cell repertoires in COVID-19. Assay used: immunoSEQ multiplex PCR; TCRdb lists only in-frame clones, some missing. The repertoire holds under 250,000 clones, with 83% as singletons. What was sequenced was peripheral blood. The receptors come from a man in his forties or fifties with active or convalescent COVID-19.

This chain connects TRBV6-5 to TRBJ2-5, with no clear D. The CDR3 length is 13 residues. Deletions cut 4 bases from V and 0 bases from J, with 6 bases between. Germline V gene lookup returns CDR1 MNHEY and CDR2 SVGAGI. The CDR3 nucleotides are TGTGCCAGCAGTTCTACTTACCAAGAGACCCAGTACTTC. Encoded protein: CASSSTYQETQYF.

This clone was seen only a few times. The rearrangement uses TRBV27 and TRBJ2-5; tentative D call: TRBD1 (6 bases). Germline V gene data show CDR1 as MNHEY and CDR2 as SMNVEV (reference sequence). The CDR3 is 15 amino acids. Trimming cost V 5 bases and J 3 bases, with 16 bases left between them. The CDR3 sequence: CASSPPSTGEETQYF. The CDR3 DNA reads as TGTGCCAGCAGTCCTCCCTCGACAGGCGAAGAGACCCAGTACTTC.

This clone was counted once. This chain joins TRBV11-2 and TRBJ2-7; 7 bases are a match to TRBD1. CDR1 SGHAT and CDR2 FQNNGV come from the germline V gene. The CDR3 spans 16 residues. V shed 5 bases, J shed 5 bases, and the junction held 15 bases outside the gene matches. The CDR3 region is CASSPRQGFFYNEQYF. CDR3 DNA: TGTGCCAGCAGCCCCCGACAGGGTTTTTTTTATAACGAGCAGTACTTC. Complete variable domain (other parts from reference TRBV11-2 and TRBJ2-7): EAGVAQSPRYKIIEKRQSVAFWCNPISGHATLYWYQQILGQGPKLLIQFQNNGVVDDSQLPKDRFSAERLKGVDSTLKIQPAKLEDSAVYLCASSPRQGFFYNEQYFGPGTRLTVT.

The rearrangement joins TRBV2 to TRBJ2-1, with 8 bases matching TRBD2. The CDR3 loop spans 15 amino acids. V gave up 7 bases and J gave up 2 bases; unmatched junction bases: 7. CDR1 is SNHLY, CDR2 FYNNEI, per germline. CDR3 coding DNA: TGTGCCAGCAAGTGGGAAGCGGGGGCCTACAATGAGCAGTTCTTC. It yields the protein CASKWEAGAYNEQFF.

This clone was observed once. The gene calls are TRBV6-5 and TRBJ1-4; no definite D call. Germline loops: CDR1 MNHEY, CDR2 SVGAGI. V dropped 6 bases and J dropped 0 bases, with 11 bases sitting between them. There are 15 residues in the CDR3. The CDR3, as DNA: TGTGCCAGCAGACCTCGAGGGACAACTAATGAAAAACTGTTTTTT. Its translation is CASRPRGTTNEKLFF.

The chain recombines TRBV27 with TRBJ2-1; 9 bases match TRBD2. J was trimmed by 6 bases and V by 3 bases; bases with no gene match: 3. This CDR3 is built from 14 residues. The germline V gene encodes CDR1 MNHEY and CDR2 SMNVEV (reference sequence). The CDR3 DNA sequence: TGTGCCAGCAGTTTTCTAGCGGGATTCAATGAGCAGTTCTTC. It yields the protein CASSFLAGFNEQFF.

The chain recombines TRBV12-3 or TRBV12-4 with TRBJ2-7, with 7 bases aligning to TRBD1. The length of the CDR3 is 13 residues. Trimming cost V 4 bases and J 2 bases; bases outside gene matches: 2. The CDR3 nucleotides read TGTGCCAGCAGTTGGGGGACAGCCTACGAGCAGTACTTC. Protein product: CASSWGTAYEQYF.

This chain uses TRBV5-1 with TRBJ2-2, with TRBD1 identical over 8 bases. The V and J ends lost 3 bases and 1 base, in that order; junction bases with no gene match: 2. The germline CDR1 and CDR2 sequences are SGHRS and YFSETQ. The CDR3 length is 15 residues. The CDR3 nucleotides read TGCGCCAGCAGCTCCGGGACAGGGAACACCGGGGAGCTGTTTTTT. Its protein product is CASSSGTGNTGELFF.

This sequence joins TRBV5-1 and TRBJ1-4, with D perhaps TRBD1 (6 bases). The CDR3 is 15 amino acids. CDR1 is SGHRS and CDR2 is YFSETQ in the germline V gene. V gave up 4 bases and J gave up 5 bases, with 15 bases separating them. The CDR3 DNA is TGCGCCAGCAGCCTAACCGGGACACGGAATGAAAAACTGTTTTTT. This encodes CASSLTGTRNEKLFF.

The V call is TRBV18, the J call TRBJ2-7; D unclear. Per the germline V gene, CDR1 is KGHSH and CDR2 is LQKENI. V was pared by 3 bases and J by 7 bases, with 13 bases between. The CDR3 is 13 amino acids. CDR3 amino acids: CASSPPVVREQYF. The CDR3, as DNA: TGTGCCAGCTCACCCCCGGTGGTGCGGGAGCAGTACTTC.

This clone has only one observation. The V gene is TRBV5-6, the J gene TRBJ2-2; TRBD2 agrees at 7 bases. The CDR3 consists of 16 residues. Germline trimming cut 0 bases from V and 4 bases from J; bases unmatched to any gene: 6. Germline loops: CDR1 SGHDT, CDR2 YYEEEE. The CDR3 bases are TGTGCCAGCAGCTTGGGCCTAGCGGACCTCACCGGGGAGCTGTTTTTT. It yields the protein CASSLGLADLTGELFF.

J is TRBJ1-3 and V is TRBV19; maybe TRBD1 (5 bases). V was clipped by 5 bases and J by 3 bases, with 11 bases between them. The CDR3 has 14 amino acids. Per the germline V gene, CDR1 is LNHDA and CDR2 is SQIVND (reference sequence). The CDR3 here is CASSPGLGGNTIYF. In DNA form, the CDR3 reads TGTGCCAGTAGTCCAGGGCTGGGTGGAAACACCATATATTTT.

V usage is TRBV16 and J usage is TRBJ2-7; TRBD1 matches 9 bases. V dropped 2 bases and J dropped 6; count of bases not matched to a gene: 5. The CDR3 is 14 amino acids. Germline V gene lookup returns CDR1 KGHSY and CDR2 FQNENV. The CDR3 bases are TGTGCCAGCAGCCAAGGGACAGGGTTAGGCGAGCAGTACTTC. Protein sequence: CASSQGTGLGEQYF.